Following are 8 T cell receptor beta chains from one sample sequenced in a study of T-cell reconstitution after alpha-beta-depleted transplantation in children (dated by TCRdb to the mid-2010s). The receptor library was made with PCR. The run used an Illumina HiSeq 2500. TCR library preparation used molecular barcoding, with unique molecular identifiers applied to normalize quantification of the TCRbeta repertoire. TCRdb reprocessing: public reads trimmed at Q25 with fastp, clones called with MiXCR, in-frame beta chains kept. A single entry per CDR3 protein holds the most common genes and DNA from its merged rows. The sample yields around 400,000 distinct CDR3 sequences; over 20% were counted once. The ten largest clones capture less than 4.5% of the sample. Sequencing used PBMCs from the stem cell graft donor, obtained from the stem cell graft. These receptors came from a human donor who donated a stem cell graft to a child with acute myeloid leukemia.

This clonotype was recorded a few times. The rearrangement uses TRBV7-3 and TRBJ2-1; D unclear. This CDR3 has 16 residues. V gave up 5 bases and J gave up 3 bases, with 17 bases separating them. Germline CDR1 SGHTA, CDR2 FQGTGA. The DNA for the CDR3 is TGTGCCAGCAGCACCTCGGACCGAGCCGGCTACAATGAGCAGTTCTTC. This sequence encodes CASSTSDRAGYNEQFF.

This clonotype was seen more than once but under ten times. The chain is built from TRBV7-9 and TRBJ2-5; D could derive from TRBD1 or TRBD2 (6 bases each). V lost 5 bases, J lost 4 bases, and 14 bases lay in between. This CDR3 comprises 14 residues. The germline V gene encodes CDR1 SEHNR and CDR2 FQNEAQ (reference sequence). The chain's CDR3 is CASSLSGASETQYF. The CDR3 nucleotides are TGTGCCAGCAGCCTATCGGGGGCCTCAGAGACCCAGTACTTC.

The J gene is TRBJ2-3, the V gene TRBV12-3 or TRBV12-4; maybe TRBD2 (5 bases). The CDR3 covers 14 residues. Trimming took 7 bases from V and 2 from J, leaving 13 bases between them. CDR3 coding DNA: TGTGCCAGCAAGTTAGCCGGGGACACAGATACGCAGTATTTT. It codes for CASKLAGDTDTQYF.

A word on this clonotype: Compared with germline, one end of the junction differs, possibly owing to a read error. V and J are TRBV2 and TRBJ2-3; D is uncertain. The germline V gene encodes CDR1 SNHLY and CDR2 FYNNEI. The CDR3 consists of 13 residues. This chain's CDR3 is CASSQAPGDTQYF. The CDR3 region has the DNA TGTGCCAGCAGTCAAGCCCCAGGAGATACGCAGTATTTT.

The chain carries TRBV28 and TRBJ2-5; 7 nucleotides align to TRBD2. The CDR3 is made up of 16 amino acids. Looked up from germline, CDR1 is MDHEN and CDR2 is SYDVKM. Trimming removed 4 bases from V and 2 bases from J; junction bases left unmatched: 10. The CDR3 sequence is CASSSNGGGVQETQYF. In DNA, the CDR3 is TGTGCCAGCAGTTCTAATGGGGGAGGGGTACAAGAGACCCAGTACTTC.

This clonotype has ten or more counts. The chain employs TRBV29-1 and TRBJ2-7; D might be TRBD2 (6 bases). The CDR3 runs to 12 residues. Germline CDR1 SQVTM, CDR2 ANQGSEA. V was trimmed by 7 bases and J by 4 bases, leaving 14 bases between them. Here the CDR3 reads CSGWDSRYEQYF. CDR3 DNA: TGCAGCGGCTGGGACTCCCGATACGAGCAGTACTTC.

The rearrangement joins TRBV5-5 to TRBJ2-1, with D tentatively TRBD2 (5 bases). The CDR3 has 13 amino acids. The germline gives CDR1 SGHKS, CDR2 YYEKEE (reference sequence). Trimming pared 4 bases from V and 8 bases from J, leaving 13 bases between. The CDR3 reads CASSPEVRDEQFF. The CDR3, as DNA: TGTGCCAGCAGCCCGGAGGTGAGGGATGAGCAGTTCTTC.

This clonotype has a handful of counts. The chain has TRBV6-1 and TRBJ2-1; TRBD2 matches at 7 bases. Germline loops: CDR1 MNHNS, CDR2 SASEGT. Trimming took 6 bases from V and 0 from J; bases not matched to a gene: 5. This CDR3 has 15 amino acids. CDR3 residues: CASRLAEISYNEQFF. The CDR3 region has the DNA TGTGCCAGCAGGCTAGCGGAAATCTCCTACAATGAGCAGTTCTTC.